The 20 T cell receptor beta chains below all came from one sample that was sequenced in a study of cytomegalovirus exposure and HLA in healthy donors. Primers for the PCR totalled 60 Vbeta and 13 Jbeta. The protocol was immunoSEQ multiplex PCR, while the TCRdb copy is restricted to in-frame clones and leaves out a portion. Here the sample table reports 90,000 to 130,000 clones. The sequencing sample was made of PBMCs. Receptor source: a man aged 40-49 years in good health and CMV-seropositive.

The rearrangement uses TRBV30 and TRBJ2-3; tentative D call: TRBD2 (6 bases). Germline assignment: CDR1 GTSNPN and CDR2 SVGIG (reference sequence). Between the trimmed V and J ends, which lost 5 bases and 4 bases, there was a span of 19 bases. The CDR3 runs 15 residues. DNA of the CDR3: TGTGCCTGGCGGCAACCGGGAGACAGCCCAGATACGCAGTATTTT. Residues: CAWRQPGDSPDTQYF.

The V and J genes are TRBV19 and TRBJ2-3, with 12 bases matching TRBD2. This CDR3 is 16 amino acids long. V was pared by 1 base and J by 5 bases, with 4 bases of the junction left unmatched. Germline CDR1 is LNHDA and CDR2 is SQIVND (reference sequence). The CDR3 nucleotides are TGTGCCAGTAGTATAGGTCTAGCGGGAGGGCAAGATACGCAGTATTTT. This gives the protein CASSIGLAGGQDTQYF.

To note about this clone: At one boundary the junction diverges from the germline segment, which might be a read error. This chain joins TRBV15 and TRBJ1-2, with 7 bases identical to TRBD1. Germline lookup yields CDR1 LNHNV and CDR2 YYDKDF (reference sequence). The CDR3 extends over 15 amino acids. CDR3: CASSIGQAANYGYTF. The CDR3 DNA follows: TGTGCCAGCAGCATCGGACAGGCTGCTAACTATGGCTACACCTTC.

This chain joins TRBV6-5 and TRBJ1-1; D possibly corresponds to TRBD1 (5 bases). V was trimmed by 6 bases and J by 2 bases, leaving 13 bases between them. The CDR3 has 14 amino acids. Germline V gene sequence: CDR1 MNHEY, CDR2 SVGAGI. DNA for the CDR3: TGTGCCAGCAGCCGAGCGGGGGTAAACACTGAAGCTTTCTTT. Translating it yields CASSRAGVNTEAFF.

The chain uses TRBV28 and TRBJ2-3; TRBD2 agrees at 15 bases. Trimming removed 1 base from V and 9 bases from J; junction bases left unmatched: 14. The CDR3 length is 19 residues. The germline V gene has CDR1 MDHEN and CDR2 SYDVKM. CDR3 sequence reads: CASSLLGGRTSGRADTQYF. The CDR3 bases are TGTGCCAGCAGTTTATTGGGTGGTCGGACTAGCGGGAGGGCTGACACGCAGTATTTT.

The rearrangement joins TRBV7-9 to TRBJ1-5; 9 nucleotides match TRBD1. This CDR3 is built from 14 residues. Germline V CDR1 and CDR2: SEHNR, FQNEAQ (reference sequence). V shed 4 bases, J shed 5 bases, and the junction held 3 bases outside the gene matches. The CDR3 DNA is TGTGCCAGCAGCTCGGGACAGGGACATCAGCCCCAGCATTTT. Translated, it gives CASSSGQGHQPQHF.

The rearrangement uses TRBV5-1 and TRBJ2-7; possible D gene TRBD2, 5 bases. This CDR3 has 14 residues. The germline V gene has CDR1 SGHRS and CDR2 YFSETQ. V was trimmed by 5 bases and J by 6 bases, leaving 18 bases between them. CDR3 region: CASRRVTTTTEQYF. DNA of the CDR3: TGCGCCAGCAGGCGGGTCACGACGACGACCGAGCAGTACTTC.

The gene calls are TRBV29-1 and TRBJ2-1; D may be TRBD2 (6 bases). The CDR3 length is 13 residues. Per germline, CDR1 SQVTM and CDR2 ANQGSEA. Trimming cost V 7 bases and J 5 bases, with 15 bases left between them. Written as DNA, the CDR3 is TGCAGCGCCGCACGGGGGTGGGACAATGAGCAGTTCTTC. It translates to CSAARGWDNEQFF.

This chain joins TRBV9 and TRBJ2-3, with 13 bases lining up with TRBD2. Germline lookup yields CDR1 SGDLS and CDR2 YYNGEE. Germline trimming cut 4 bases from V and 5 bases from J; bases unmatched to any gene: 10. The CDR3 has 17 residues. CDR3 region: CASSSREGLAGVDTQYF. As DNA, the CDR3 is TGTGCCAGCAGCTCCCGAGAAGGACTAGCGGGAGTAGATACGCAGTATTTT.

The CDR3 reads CATSTDRKGEYGYTF. In DNA form, the CDR3 reads TGTGCCACCAGCACCGACAGGAAAGGGGAGTATGGCTACACCTTC. The chain links TRBV15 to TRBJ1-2; weak D call: TRBD1 (6 bases). The CDR3 has 15 amino acids. The ends were cut back, 4 bases at V and 5 bases at J, with 17 bases in the middle. The germline CDR1 and CDR2 sequences are LNHNV and YYDKDF (reference sequence).

V and J are TRBV6-6 and TRBJ1-4; weak D call: TRBD1 (6 bases). The CDR3 contains 15 residues. Trimming took 7 bases from V and 3 from J, leaving 15 bases between them. The germline CDR1 and CDR2 sequences are MNHNY and SVGAGI (reference sequence). CDR3 sequence reads: CASTYRGGANEKLFF. The CDR3 region has the DNA TGTGCCAGCACCTACCGAGGGGGGGCTAATGAAAAACTGTTTTTT.

The chain recombines TRBV30 with TRBJ1-5, with TRBD1 as a possible D gene (6 bases). Germline lookup yields CDR1 GTSNPN and CDR2 SVGIG (reference sequence). This CDR3 region has 14 residues. With 0 bases removed from V and 4 bases from J, the gap between germline ends came to 10 bases. The CDR3 DNA reads TGTGCCTGGAGTGTGGGGGCAGGGAATCAGCCCCAGCATTTT. This encodes CAWSVGAGNQPQHF.

The rearrangement joins TRBV29-1 to TRBJ1-2; 7 bases are shared with TRBD1. This CDR3 is built from 13 residues. V gave up 4 bases and J gave up 5 bases; unmatched junction bases: 7. From germline, CDR1 is SQVTM and CDR2 ANQGSEA. CDR3 bases: TGCAGCGTTGTCATCGGACAGGATTATGGCTACACCTTC. Translating gives CSVVIGQDYGYTF.

V gene TRBV5-1 combines with J gene TRBJ2-5; TRBD2 is a possible D gene (5 bases). The CDR3 runs 13 residues. Per germline, CDR1 SGHRS and CDR2 YFSETQ. Trimming took 3 bases from V and 5 from J, leaving 11 bases between them. The CDR3 DNA reads as TGCGCCAGCAGCTGGGGAGAAAGCGAGACCCAGTACTTC. This codes for CASSWGESETQYF.

The J gene is TRBJ2-2, the V gene TRBV5-1, with 9 bases aligning to TRBD1. There are 15 residues in the CDR3. V lost 4 bases to trimming and J lost 6 bases; unmatched junction nucleotides: 7. Looked up from germline, CDR1 is SGHRS and CDR2 is YFSETQ. The CDR3 bases are TGCGCCAGCAGCCAACGGACAGGGGAGGCCGGGGAGCTGTTTTTT. It encodes CASSQRTGEAGELFF.

The J gene is TRBJ1-5, the V gene TRBV27; D possibly corresponds to TRBD1 (6 bases). Germline CDR1 and CDR2: MNHEY and SMNVEV (reference sequence). The germline V and J ends were trimmed by 2 bases and 2 bases, with 10 bases remaining between them. The CDR3 is 15 residues long. The CDR3 bases are TGTGCCAGCAGTTTAAGACAGGACCGCAATCAGCCCCAGCATTTT. Its protein product is CASSLRQDRNQPQHF.

J is TRBJ2-1 and V is TRBV9; D unclear. V dropped 3 bases and J dropped 11 bases, with 12 bases sitting between them. CDR1 is SGDLS, CDR2 YYNGEE, per germline. This CDR3 is built from 12 residues. The CDR3 nucleotides read TGTGCCAGCAGCGCCCCTCGCGAGAAGCAGTTCTTC. Amino acid sequence: CASSAPREKQFF.

V and J are TRBV7-3 and TRBJ2-3; a possible D gene is TRBD2 (5 bases). The CDR3 covers 16 residues. The V and J ends lost 1 base and 3 bases respectively, with 14 bases between them. In germline, CDR1 is SGHTA, CDR2 FQGTGA. The CDR3 nucleotides read TGTGCCAGCAGCTTAATCCCTACTAGTGGGACAGATACGCAGTATTTT. Protein: CASSLIPTSGTDTQYF.

V is TRBV7-8 and J is TRBJ2-3, with 9 bases identical to TRBD2. The CDR3 consists of 15 residues. V lost 3 bases to trimming and J lost 4 bases; unmatched junction nucleotides: 5. Germline V gene lookup returns CDR1 SGHVS and CDR2 FQNEAQ. The CDR3 loop reads CASSLSGRRADTQYF. The CDR3 DNA reads as TGTGCCAGCAGCTTGAGCGGGAGGCGGGCAGATACGCAGTATTTT.

This chain joins TRBV7-2 and TRBJ2-5; 9 bases match TRBD1. With 5 bases clipped from V and 0 bases from J, the junction kept 10 bases outside the gene matches. Germline assignment: CDR1 SGHTA and CDR2 FQGNSA. This CDR3 spans 17 amino acids. The CDR3 sequence is CASSLNPGTGYQETQYF. CDR3 sequence (DNA): TGTGCCAGCAGCCTGAACCCCGGGACAGGGTACCAAGAGACCCAGTACTTC.